This T cell receptor beta chain is from a study of OX40 agonist ivuxolimab in advanced cancers. Overall study context: Partial responses were seen in three patients, one with hepatocellular carcinoma and two with cutaneous melanoma.

Sequencing used immunoSEQ multiplex PCR; TCRdb keeps in-frame clones, though not all of them. The sample contains roughly 49,000 clones, 81% of which appear only once. It was autoimmune disease history or systemic immunosuppression that excluded patients. Study observations and caveats: Both blood CD4+ and CD8+ T cells showed clonal growth by week 6 at 0.1 to 3.0 mg/kg.

In regard to this clone: What it binds is not known.

Trimming left V 1 base short and J 7 bases short, with 16 bases between. The germline CDR1 and CDR2 sequences are LNHNV and YYDKDF (reference sequence). This CDR3 comprises 15 residues. This sequence originates from an adult with an advanced solid tumor such as melanoma, head and neck, liver or kidney cancer. V and J are TRBV15 and TRBJ1-1, with D possibly being TRBD1 (5 bases). Sequencing was performed on CD4+ or CD8+ T cells sorted from blood, taken in a trial of the OX40 agonist ivuxolimab. This chain's CDR3 is CATSRGRGFSDEAFF. Written as DNA, the CDR3 is TGTGCCACCAGCAGAGGGAGGGGCTTTAGCGATGAAGCTTTCTTT.